Sequencing of this T cell receptor (beta chain) was carried out in a study of blood T cell repertoires in COVID-19. TCRdb's table, derived via immunoSEQ multiplex PCR, lists solely in-frame clones and lacks some. Here the sample spans hundreds of thousands of clones, 70% to 90% being singletons. Cohort placement rested on clinical history that participants reported themselves. The germline V gene encodes CDR1 MNHNS and CDR2 SASEGT. The length of the CDR3 is 14 residues. The germline V and J ends were trimmed by 6 bases and 1 base, with 12 bases remaining between them. The TCR was taken from a man between 25 and 39 years old who had recovered from COVID-19. V gene TRBV6-1 combines with J gene TRBJ1-1; D is possibly TRBD1 (5 bases). The sequencing sample was made of PBMCs or T cells enriched from blood (not recorded which). The DNA for the CDR3 is TGTGCCAGCAGCCAGGGACTCCAGAACACTGAAGCTTTCTTT. This encodes CASSQGLQNTEAFF.